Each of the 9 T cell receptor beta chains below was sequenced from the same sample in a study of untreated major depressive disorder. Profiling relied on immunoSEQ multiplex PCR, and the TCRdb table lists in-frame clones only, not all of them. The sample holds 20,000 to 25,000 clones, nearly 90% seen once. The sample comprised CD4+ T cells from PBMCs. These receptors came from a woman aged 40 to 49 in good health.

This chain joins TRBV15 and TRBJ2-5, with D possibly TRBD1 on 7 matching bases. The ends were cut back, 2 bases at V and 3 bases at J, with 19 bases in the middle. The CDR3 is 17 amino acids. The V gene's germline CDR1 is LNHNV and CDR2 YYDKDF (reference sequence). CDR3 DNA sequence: TGTGCCACCAGCAGACAGAGACGGGGGACAGCAAAAGAGACCCAGTACTTC. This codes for CATSRQRRGTAKETQYF.

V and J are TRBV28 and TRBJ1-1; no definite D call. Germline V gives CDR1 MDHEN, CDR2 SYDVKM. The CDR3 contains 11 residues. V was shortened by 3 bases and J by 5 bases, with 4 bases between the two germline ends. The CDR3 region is CASSFRTEAFF. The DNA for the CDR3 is TGTGCCAGCAGTTTCAGAACTGAAGCTTTCTTT.

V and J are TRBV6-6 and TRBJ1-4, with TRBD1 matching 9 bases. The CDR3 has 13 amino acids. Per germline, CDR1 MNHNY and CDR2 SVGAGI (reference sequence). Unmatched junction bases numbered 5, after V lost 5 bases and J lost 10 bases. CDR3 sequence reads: CASSADRGVKLFF. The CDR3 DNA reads TGTGCCAGCAGTGCGGACAGGGGAGTAAAACTGTTTTTT.

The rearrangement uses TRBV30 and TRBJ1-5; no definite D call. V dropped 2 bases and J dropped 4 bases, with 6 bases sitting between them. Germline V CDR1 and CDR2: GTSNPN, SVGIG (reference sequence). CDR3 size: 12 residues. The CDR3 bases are TGTGCCTGGAGTTCCCCTAATCAGCCCCAGCATTTT. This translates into CAWSSPNQPQHF.

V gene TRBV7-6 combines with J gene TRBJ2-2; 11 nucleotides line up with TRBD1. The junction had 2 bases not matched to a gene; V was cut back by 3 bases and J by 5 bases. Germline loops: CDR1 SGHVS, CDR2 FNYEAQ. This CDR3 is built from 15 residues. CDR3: CASSLGQGVTGELFF. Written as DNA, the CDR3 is TGTGCCAGCAGCTTGGGACAGGGGGTTACCGGGGAGCTGTTTTTT. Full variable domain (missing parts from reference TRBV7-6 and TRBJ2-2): GAGVSQSPRYKVTKRGQDVALRCDPISGHVSLYWYRQALGQGPEFLTYFNYEAQQDKSGLPNDRFSAERPEGSISTLTIQRTEQRDSAMYRCASSLGQGVTGELFFGEGSRLTVL.

This CDR3 is CASSFPTSGRAGEQFF. CDR3 nucleotides: TGTGCCAGCAGCTTCCCGACTAGCGGGAGGGCCGGAGAGCAGTTCTTC. The genes are TRBV13 and TRBJ2-1; TRBD2 matches at 14 bases. The germline gives CDR1 PRHDT, CDR2 FYEKMQ (reference sequence). Germline trimming cut 3 bases from V and 10 bases from J; bases unmatched to any gene: 8. The CDR3 totals 16 residues.

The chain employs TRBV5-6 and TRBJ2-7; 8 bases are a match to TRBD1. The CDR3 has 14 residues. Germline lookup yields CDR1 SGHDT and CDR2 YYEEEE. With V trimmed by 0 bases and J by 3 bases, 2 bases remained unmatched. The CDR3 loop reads CASSLGTGGYEQYF. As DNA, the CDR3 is TGTGCCAGCAGCTTGGGTACAGGGGGCTACGAGCAGTACTTC.

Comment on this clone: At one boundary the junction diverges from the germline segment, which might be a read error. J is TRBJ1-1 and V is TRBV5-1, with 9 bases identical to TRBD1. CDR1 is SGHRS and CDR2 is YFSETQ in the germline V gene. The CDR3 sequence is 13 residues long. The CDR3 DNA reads TGCGTCAGCAGCTTGGGACAGGGTGGTGAAGCTTTCTTT. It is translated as CVSSLGQGGEAFF.

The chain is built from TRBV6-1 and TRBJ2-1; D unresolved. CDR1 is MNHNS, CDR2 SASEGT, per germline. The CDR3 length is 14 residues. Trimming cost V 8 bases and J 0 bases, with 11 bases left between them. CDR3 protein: CASRVYPSYNEQFF. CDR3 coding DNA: TGTGCCAGCCGAGTGTACCCCTCCTACAATGAGCAGTTCTTC.